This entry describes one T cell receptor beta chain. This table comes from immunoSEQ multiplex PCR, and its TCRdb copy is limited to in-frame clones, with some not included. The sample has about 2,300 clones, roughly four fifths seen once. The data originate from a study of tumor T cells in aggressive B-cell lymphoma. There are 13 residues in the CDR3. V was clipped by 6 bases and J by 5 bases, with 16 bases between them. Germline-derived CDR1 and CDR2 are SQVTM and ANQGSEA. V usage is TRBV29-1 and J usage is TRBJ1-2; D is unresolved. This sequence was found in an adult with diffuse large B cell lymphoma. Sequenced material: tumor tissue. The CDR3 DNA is TGCAGCGTGGAGCGAACGGGAGTTTATGGCTACACCTTC. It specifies CSVERTGVYGYTF.